One sample yielded the 16 T cell receptor beta chains listed below, sequenced in a study of shared clonotypes between healthy human individuals. Data came from immunoSEQ multiplex PCR; TCRdb stores just in-frame clones and leaves some out. The sample has 1.5 million to 1.9 million clones, around 98% seen once; the top ten hold roughly 0.42%. Sequences were obtained from naive CD4+ T cells sorted from blood. Subset meaning: CD45RA+ positively selected. All receptors derive from a man aged 25-45 years in good health.

The gene calls are TRBV9 and TRBJ1-2, with D maybe TRBD1 (5 bases). The CDR3 covers 15 residues. V was cut by 4 bases and J by 4 bases, with 17 bases left in between. Germline CDR1 reads SGDLS; CDR2 reads YYNGEE. CDR3 coding DNA: TGTGCCAGCAGCAAGCGTAGCGGGGGTTTCTATGGCTACACCTTC. This codes for CASSKRSGGFYGYTF.

The chain employs TRBV5-1 and TRBJ2-7, with a tentative D call TRBD2 (5 bases). Germline V CDR1 and CDR2: SGHRS, YFSETQ. Between the trimmed V and J ends, which lost 0 bases and 0 bases, there was a span of 16 bases. There are 17 residues in the CDR3. CDR3 residues: CASSLAGGEISSYEQYF. CDR3 in DNA: TGCGCCAGCAGCTTGGCCGGAGGAGAGATAAGCTCCTACGAGCAGTACTTC.

The J gene is TRBJ2-1, the V gene TRBV18, with D hard to call. V was shortened by 2 bases and J by 2 bases, with 7 bases between the two germline ends. Germline V lookup: CDR1 KGHSH, CDR2 LQKENI. This CDR3 has 14 residues. As DNA, the CDR3 is TGTGCCAGCTCACCAAGCCAGGCCTACAATGAGCAGTTCTTC. Protein product: CASSPSQAYNEQFF. The variable domain in full, completed from reference TRBV18 and TRBJ2-1, reads NAGVMQNPRHLVRRRGQEARLRCSPMKGHSHVYWYRQLPEEGLKFMVYLQKENIIDESGMPKERFSAEFPKEGPSILRIQQVVRGDSAAYFCASSPSQAYNEQFFGPGTRLTVL.

This chain links TRBV5-4 with TRBJ2-3, with 12 bases that match TRBD2. This CDR3 has 15 residues. The V segment lost 4 bases and the J segment 3 bases; nucleotides outside the gene matches: 3. Germline V gives CDR1 SGHNT, CDR2 YYREEE (reference sequence). In DNA, the CDR3 is TGTGCCAGCAGCCGACTAGCGGGAGTGACAGATACGCAGTATTTT. It translates to CASSRLAGVTDTQYF.

The gene calls are TRBV2 and TRBJ2-5; perhaps TRBD1 as D (6 bases). Trimming left V 7 bases short and J 2 bases short, with 11 bases between. Per germline, CDR1 SNHLY and CDR2 FYNNEI. The CDR3 is 13 residues long. In DNA form, the CDR3 reads TGTGCCAGCAACCGACAGGAACAAGAGACCCAGTACTTC. This sequence encodes CASNRQEQETQYF.

CDR3 nucleotides: TGTGCCAGCAGCACTACAGGGGCCAATCAGCCCCAGCATTTT. Translation gives CASSTTGANQPQHF. This chain links TRBV6-6 with TRBJ1-5; 7 bases are shared with TRBD1. Germline CDR1 reads MNHNY; CDR2 reads SVGAGI (reference sequence). The CDR3 has 14 amino acids. V was clipped by 6 bases and J by 3 bases; unmatched bases: 5.

This chain connects TRBV5-1 to TRBJ2-1, with TRBD1 as a possible D gene (6 bases). This CDR3 has 16 residues. The V end was cut by 3 bases, the J end by 0 bases, with 13 bases between. Germline V gene sequence: CDR1 SGHRS, CDR2 YFSETQ. The CDR3 DNA reads as TGCGCCAGCAGCTCAACGACAGGAAGCTCCTACAATGAGCAGTTCTTC. Its protein is CASSSTTGSSYNEQFF.

This clone was observed once. The chain joins TRBV5-6 to TRBJ1-2; D gene ambiguous. The CDR3 runs to 14 residues. Between the trimmed V and J ends, which lost 3 bases and 3 bases, there was a span of 12 bases. CDR1 is SGHDT, CDR2 YYEEEE, per germline. CDR3 nucleotides: TGTGCCAGCAGCTCCCGACCCTGGGACTATGGCTACACCTTC. It encodes CASSSRPWDYGYTF.

CDR3 nucleotide sequence: TGCAGCGTTGGGACTAGCGTATACAATGAGCAGTTCTTC. Translated, it gives CSVGTSVYNEQFF. The chain carries TRBV29-1 and TRBJ2-1; TRBD2 aligns across 9 bases. Germline V CDR1 and CDR2: SQVTM, ANQGSEA. The CDR3 totals 13 residues. V was clipped by 4 bases and J by 4 bases; unmatched bases: 2.

The chain couples TRBV19 to TRBJ2-1; D uncertain. The germline V and J ends were trimmed by 6 bases and 5 bases, with 5 bases remaining between them. This CDR3 comprises 11 residues. From germline, CDR1 is LNHDA and CDR2 SQIVND (reference sequence). The CDR3 reads CASSQDNEQFF. The DNA for the CDR3 is TGTGCCAGTAGCCAAGACAATGAGCAGTTCTTC.

Worth noting for this clone: Different DNA sequences within this sample yield the same CDR3. The V and J genes are TRBV5-1 and TRBJ2-7; D gene ambiguous. Germline V gene data show CDR1 as SGHRS and CDR2 as YFSETQ. This CDR3 comprises 14 residues. The V and J ends lost 0 bases and 0 bases respectively, with 7 bases between them. The CDR3 bases are TGCGCCAGCAGCTTGGACCGCAGCTCCTACGAGCAGTACTTC. Amino acid sequence: CASSLDRSSYEQYF.

The chain is built from TRBV18 and TRBJ2-7, with D possibly TRBD1 on 5 matching bases. Germline V gene data show CDR1 as KGHSH and CDR2 as LQKENI. This CDR3 is 16 amino acids long. V was trimmed by 2 bases and J by 3 bases, leaving 17 bases between them. CDR3 region: CASSPIPVRGLYEQYF. The CDR3 coding sequence is TGTGCCAGCTCACCAATTCCAGTTAGGGGCCTCTACGAGCAGTACTTC.

This clone was counted a single time. The chain employs TRBV20-1 and TRBJ2-7; D uncertain. V lost 3 bases to trimming and J lost 7 bases, with 10 bases between them. Per germline, CDR1 DFQATT and CDR2 SNEGSKA (reference sequence). This CDR3 comprises 11 residues. The DNA of the CDR3 is TGCAGTGCTAGTCGGCCCGCGGAGCAGTACTTC. It yields the protein CSASRPAEQYF.

This sequence joins TRBV5-6 and TRBJ2-3; the D call may be TRBD1 or TRBD2 (7 bases each). Germline-derived CDR1 and CDR2 are SGHDT and YYEEEE. The CDR3 length is 15 residues. Trimming removed 1 base at V and 5 bases at J, with 14 bases between. CDR3 coding DNA: TGTGCCAGCAGCTTGACTGGCAGGGGGGGAGATACGCAGTATTTT. It is translated as CASSLTGRGGDTQYF.

This chain links TRBV6-4 with TRBJ1-1; tentative D call: TRBD1 (5 bases). CDR1 is MRHNA and CDR2 is SNTAGT in the germline V gene. The CDR3 contains 14 residues. V gave up 6 bases and J gave up 5 bases, with 16 bases separating them. The CDR3 nucleotides read TGTGCCAGCAGGCCCTTCGGGGGTTCTACTGAAGCTTTCTTT. Encoded protein: CASRPFGGSTEAFF.

This sequence joins TRBV6-1 and TRBJ1-5; the D is unclear. This CDR3 has 20 residues. The germline V gene has CDR1 MNHNS and CDR2 SASEGT. V dropped 1 base and J dropped 0 bases, with 22 bases sitting between them. CDR3 sequence (DNA): TGTGCCAGCAGTGAAGAGTGGAGTCGCCACGGGGTCGGTAGCAATCAGCCCCAGCATTTT. It codes for CASSEEWSRHGVGSNQPQHF.